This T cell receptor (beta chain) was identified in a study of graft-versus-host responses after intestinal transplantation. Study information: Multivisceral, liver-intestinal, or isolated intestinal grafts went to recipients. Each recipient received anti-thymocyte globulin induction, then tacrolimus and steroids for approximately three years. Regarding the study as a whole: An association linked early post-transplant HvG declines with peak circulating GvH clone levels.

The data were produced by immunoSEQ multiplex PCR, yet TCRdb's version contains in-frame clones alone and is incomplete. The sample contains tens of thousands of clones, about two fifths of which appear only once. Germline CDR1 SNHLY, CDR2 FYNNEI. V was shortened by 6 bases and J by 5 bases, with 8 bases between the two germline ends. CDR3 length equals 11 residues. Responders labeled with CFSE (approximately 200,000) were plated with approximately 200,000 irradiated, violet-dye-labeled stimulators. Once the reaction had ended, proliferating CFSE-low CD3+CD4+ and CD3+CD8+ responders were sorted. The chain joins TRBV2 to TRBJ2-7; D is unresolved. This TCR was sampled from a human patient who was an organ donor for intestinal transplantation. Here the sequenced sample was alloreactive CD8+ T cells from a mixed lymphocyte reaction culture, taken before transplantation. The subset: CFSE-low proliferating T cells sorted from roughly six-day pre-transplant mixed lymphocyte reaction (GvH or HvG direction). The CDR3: CASRMVDEQYF. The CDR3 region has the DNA TGTGCCAGCAGGATGGTCGACGAGCAGTACTTC.